This T cell receptor (beta chain) stems from a study of spatial heterogeneity in lung cancer. Whole-study results and caveats: Circulating ubiquitous expanded tumor TCRs were observed more frequently at resection than at follow-up.

Time point given: blood at routine non-recurrence follow-up after resection. Whole RNA came from tumor, nontumor lung or frozen PBMC and was sequenced without being sorted. TCRdb reanalysed the 5' RACE reads using MiXCR and keeps one entry per CDR3 protein. This repertoire shows around 100,000 distinct CDR3 sequences, about 10% found once; its top ten account for 20% to 30%. CDR3 length: 15 residues. Germline values: CDR1 DFQATT, CDR2 SNEGSKA (reference sequence). As to this clonotype: What it binds is not known.

The sample was PBMCs, taken at follow-up. This TCR was recovered from a female donor with early-stage non-small cell lung cancer. J is TRBJ2-1 and V is TRBV20-1, with D possibly TRBD1 on 6 matching bases. This CDR3 is CRAQGPGNRRSEQFF. CDR3 nucleotide sequence: TGCAGGGCTCAGGGGCCGGGAAACCGGCGGAGTGAGCAGTTCTTC.